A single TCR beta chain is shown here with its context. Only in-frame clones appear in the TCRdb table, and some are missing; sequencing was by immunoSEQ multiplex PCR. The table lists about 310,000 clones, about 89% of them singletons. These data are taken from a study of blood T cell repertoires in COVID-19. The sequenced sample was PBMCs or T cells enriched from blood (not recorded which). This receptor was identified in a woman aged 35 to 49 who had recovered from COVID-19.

The CDR3 bases are TGTGCCAGCAGTTACTGGAACAGGGGTGGCTACGAGCAGTACTTC. Translation gives CASSYWNRGGYEQYF. This chain uses TRBV6-5 with TRBJ2-7; 7 nucleotides agree with TRBD1. This CDR3 is 15 amino acids long. Unmatched junction bases numbered 6, after V lost 1 base and J lost 3 bases. Germline CDR1 reads MNHEY; CDR2 reads SVGAGI.